Each of the 7 T cell receptor beta chains below was sequenced from the same sample in a study of blood T cell repertoires in COVID-19 (dated by TCRdb to 2018 to 2020). The method behind the library was the immunoSEQ multiplex PCR assay. TCRdb limited this immuneACCESS table to in-frame rearrangements with V and J called. A share of clones is missing; checked studies link under half to unresolved V genes, and the rest is unexplained. The sample has a few hundred thousand clones on record, 75% to 90% of them singletons. The ten most abundant clones make up less than 1.5% of the sample. The sequenced material came from PBMCs or T cells enriched from blood (not recorded which). The receptor set was obtained from a man in his thirties or forties who had recovered from COVID-19.

In this sample, this clone turned up once. The chain links TRBV18 to TRBJ2-2; 12 bases agree with TRBD1. V lost 2 bases to trimming and J lost 0 bases; unmatched junction nucleotides: 7. CDR3 length: 19 residues. In germline, CDR1 is KGHSH, CDR2 LQKENI. The CDR3 sequence: CASSPTEGQGAANTGELFF. The CDR3, as DNA: TGTGCCAGCTCACCAACCGAGGGACAGGGGGCCGCGAACACCGGGGAGCTGTTTTTT.

In its sample, this clone was seen a few times. The chain has TRBV6-6 and TRBJ1-2, with a weak D call TRBD1 (5 bases). Germline V gene lookup returns CDR1 MNHNY and CDR2 SVGAGI (reference sequence). V dropped 5 bases and J dropped 5 bases, with 12 bases sitting between them. The CDR3 has 13 amino acids. For the CDR3, the DNA is TGTGCCAGCAGTGGATACAGGAGTTATGGCTACACCTTC. Translation: CASSGYRSYGYTF.

The chain uses TRBV6-5 and TRBJ1-2, with D tentatively TRBD1 (6 bases). Trimming took 0 bases from V and 5 from J, leaving 16 bases between them. Germline CDR1 and CDR2: MNHEY and SVGAGI. The CDR3 sequence is 16 residues long. The CDR3 coding sequence is TGTGCCAGCAGTTACTCCGGGACACACAGTTTATATGGCTACACCTTC. Translating it yields CASSYSGTHSLYGYTF.

This sequence joins TRBV27 and TRBJ2-7, with 8 nucleotides matching TRBD2. The length of the CDR3 is 14 residues. Trimming took 7 bases from V and 6 from J; bases not matched to a gene: 11. Looked up from germline, CDR1 is MNHEY and CDR2 is SMNVEV (reference sequence). DNA of the CDR3: TGTGCCAGCACTGGCCCGGGAGGGAGAGGCGAGCAGTACTTC. It encodes CASTGPGGRGEQYF.

V gene TRBV6-4 combines with J gene TRBJ1-1; the D gene is possibly TRBD1 (5 bases). The CDR3 length is 13 residues. The germline V gene has CDR1 MRHNA and CDR2 SNTAGT. V lost 6 bases and J 0 bases, leaving 8 bases between the germline ends. The chain's CDR3 is CASSVQVNTEAFF. The CDR3 DNA follows: TGTGCCAGCAGCGTACAGGTGAACACTGAAGCTTTCTTT.

The chain couples TRBV7-6 to TRBJ1-1, with no clear D. Germline CDR1 is SGHVS and CDR2 is FNYEAQ. The CDR3 covers 14 residues. V shed 1 base and J shed 4 bases, with 10 bases lying between them. The CDR3 DNA follows: TGTGCCAGCAGCTTAGTGCGCGGAGCCACTGAAGCTTTCTTT. Its protein product is CASSLVRGATEAFF.

This clone was counted only a few times. The V and J genes are TRBV25-1 and TRBJ2-2, with a tentative D call TRBD1 (5 bases). The CDR3 is 14 residues long. Looked up from germline, CDR1 is MGHDK and CDR2 is SYGVNS. The germline V and J ends were trimmed by 2 bases and 3 bases, with 7 bases remaining between them. The CDR3 DNA follows: TGTGCCAGCAGTGAACCACAGGACACCGGGGAGCTGTTTTTT. It yields the protein CASSEPQDTGELFF.